Included here is one T cell receptor beta chain sequence, with context. Its antigen has not been determined. No quality values exist for individual bases; no much larger clone is one base distant. All of the donors in the study were healthy humans. After removal of 3 bases from V and 5 bases from J, the junction retains 6 bases not matched to a gene. The germline V gene encodes CDR1 SEHNR and CDR2 FQNEAQ (reference sequence). CDR3 length: 15 amino acids, cysteine to phenylalanine. Solely the CDR3 DNA is kept, with 45 bases framed from the first base. The entry originates in a study of T cell repertoires and Cas9 in healthy adults (dated 2018 in TCRdb). In terms of the full investigation: SpCas9-reactive T cells were characterized for multi-effector potency, cytotoxicity and lineage determination within the CD4 and CD8 compartments. The study looked at preexisting T cell immunity to the Streptococcus pyogenes Cas9 nuclease (SpCas9), which is used in CRISPR gene editing.

General study outcomes and caveats: In vitro, SpCas9-reactive regulatory T cells were reported to reduce the proliferation and function of SpCas9-reactive effector T cells.

Library creation used the immunoSEQ multiplex PCR assay. In TCRdb, the immuneACCESS table is reduced to in-frame sequences with V and J assigned. These tables do not hold every clone; where another copy was compared, an unresolved V gene accounts for under half, and the others remain unexplained. The sample table contains more than 20,000 clones; only one count was recorded for around 92% of them. The ten largest make up about 0.9% of the sample. The V gene is TRBV7-9 and the J gene is TRBJ1-4; 7 middle bases align to TRBD1. This receptor was obtained from a human donor in good health. Sequenced input: CD4+ effector T cells (CD127+, CD25-, CD137-, CD154-) from PBMCs; culture status not recorded. CDR3 region: CASSFAGTENEKLFF. At the DNA level, the sequence is TGTGCCAGCAGCTTCGCCGGGACAGAAAATGAAAAACTGTTTTTT.